The present T cell receptor (beta chain) was sequenced within a study of cytomegalovirus exposure and HLA in healthy donors. Both 60 Vbeta primers and 13 Jbeta primers went into the PCR. Produced via immunoSEQ multiplex PCR; TCRdb's table is partial and in-frame only. This table has around 110,000 clones, 79% appearing once. Germline V gene sequence: CDR1 SQVTM, CDR2 ANQGSEA. The CDR3 has 14 residues. Sequenced: PBMCs. The chain employs TRBV29-1 and TRBJ2-5; weak D call: TRBD1 (5 bases). The J call may be incorrect, as the DNA end agrees better with TRBJ2-7. The TCR sequence derives from a young man in good health and CMV-seropositive. The CDR3 region has the DNA TGCAGCGCTGCTGACCGCGACAGCTCCTACGAGCAGTACTTC. This encodes CSAADRDSSYEQYF.